What follows describes a single T cell receptor (beta chain). What it binds is not known. This entry comes from a study of early T cells in non-severe SARS-CoV-2 infection. Study-wide context: Sequencing used unsorted whole-blood bulk RNA, so chains lack pairing.

The CDR3 is 11 residues long. CDR1 SNHLY and CDR2 FYNNEI come from the germline V gene. V was clipped by 6 bases and J by 2 bases, with 5 bases between them. The study, taken as a whole, reports: A preference for anti-spike CD8 responses marked VDJdb matching, which missed private and CD4 specificities.

Unique molecular identifiers (one per individual cDNA molecule) were attached. TCRdb reprocessed the 5' RACE reads via MiXCR and lists one record per CDR3 protein. This sample has 45,000 to 75,000 distinct CDR3 sequences, with roughly 12% found just once. The sample consisted of whole blood. The sequence came from an adult who was a healthcare worker with PCR-confirmed SARS-CoV-2 infection or an uninfected control (not recorded which). The genes are TRBV2 and TRBJ2-7; no firm D call. The CDR3 here is CASRPAYEQYF. DNA of the CDR3: TGTGCCAGCAGACCCGCCTACGAGCAGTACTTC.